The 3 T cell receptor beta chains below come from one sample, sequenced in a study of CD8+CD57+ T cells in acquired aplastic anemia. By flow cytometry, patients selected for sequencing had shown an expansion of CD8+CD57+ cells. TCR beta VDJ combinations and CDR3 sequences were profiled from genomic DNA. TCRdb reprocessed the reads via MiXCR and lists one record per CDR3 protein. Among fewer than 200,000 distinct CDR3 sequences listed, less than 60% were seen once. The specimen was sorted CD4+, CD8+, or CD8+CD57+ T cells (not recorded which) from PBMCs. Receptor source: a human donor with aplastic anemia.

V gene TRBV24-1 combines with J gene TRBJ2-7; TRBD1 agrees at 9 bases. Losses at the gene ends were 9 bases for V and 2 bases for J; bases not matched to a gene: 7. Germline CDR1 is KGHDR and CDR2 is SFDVKD. This CDR3 has 14 amino acids. This CDR3 is CATAGDRATYEQYF. In DNA, the CDR3 is TGTGCCACCGCCGGGGACAGGGCCACCTACGAGCAGTACTTC.

V gene TRBV5-1 combines with J gene TRBJ2-1; TRBD1 aligns across 7 bases. The germline V gene encodes CDR1 SGHRS and CDR2 YFSETQ. The CDR3 totals 14 residues. V lost 0 bases, J lost 5 bases, and 2 bases stayed unmatched. Here the CDR3 reads CASSLDRGNNEQFF. CDR3 bases: TGCGCCAGCAGCTTGGACAGGGGAAACAATGAGCAGTTCTTC. Full variable domain (remainder filled in from reference TRBV5-1 and TRBJ2-1): KAGVTQTPRYLIKTRGQQVTLSCSPISGHRSVSWYQQTPGQGLQFLFEYFSETQRNKGNFPGRFSGRQFSNSRSEMNVSTLELGDSALYLCASSLDRGNNEQFFGPGTRLTVL.

V gene TRBV7-6 combines with J gene TRBJ2-7; 10 bases are shared with TRBD1. The CDR3 consists of 15 residues. Germline assignment: CDR1 SGHVS and CDR2 FNYEAQ. The ends lost 5 bases at V and 4 bases at J; junction bases unmatched: 8. The CDR3 sequence: CASSPDAGQGYEQYF. The CDR3 DNA reads TGTGCCAGCAGCCCGGACGCGGGACAGGGGTACGAGCAGTACTTC.